This TCR beta chain originates from a study of T cell responses to AZD1222 COVID-19 vaccine. TCRdb's table, derived via immunoSEQ multiplex PCR, lists solely in-frame clones and lacks some. The top ten clones hold roughly 2.3% of a sample with about 120,000 clones, approximately 90% of them seen once. Concerning this clone: Its antigen is unknown.

This CDR3 has 13 amino acids. V trimming: 4 bases; J trimming: 6 bases; junction bases outside the gene matches: 2. Germline lookup yields CDR1 SGHRS and CDR2 YFSETQ. Study conclusions and caveats: At baseline, just five to seven AZD1222 recipients tested seropositive. Spike was spanned by vaccine-associated CD4 TCRs, which were dominant at 160-218 and 743-854.

Here the sequenced sample was peripheral blood, taken on day 0 of AZD1222 vaccination. This receptor was taken from an adult in good health. V and J are TRBV5-1 and TRBJ2-1; TRBD1 aligns across 9 bases. This CDR3 reads CASSGDRVNEQFF. DNA of the CDR3: TGCGCCAGCAGCGGGGACAGGGTCAATGAGCAGTTCTTC.